These 25 T cell receptor beta chains originate from one sample sequenced in a study of blood T cell repertoires in COVID-19 (dated by TCRdb to 2018 to 2020). Library creation used the immunoSEQ multiplex PCR assay. TCRdb retrieved this table from immuneACCESS and kept in-frame rearrangements only. Not all clones are present; in checked studies, unresolved V genes account for under half, and no reason is known for the remainder. A total of roughly 200,000 clones appear in this sample, 85% of them only once. 5% to 8% of the sample comes from the top ten. What was sequenced was PBMCs or T cells enriched from blood (not recorded which). These receptors were collected from a man in his forties or fifties who had recovered from COVID-19.

This chain uses TRBV3-1 (or the pseudogene TRBV3-2) with TRBJ2-2, with TRBD1 matching over 8 bases. Trimming cost V 1 base and J 6 bases; bases outside gene matches: 10. The CDR3 runs 17 residues. Germline-derived CDR1 and CDR2 are LGHDT and YNNKEL (reference sequence). The CDR3 protein is CASSQAGRTGFPGELFF. CDR3 in DNA: TGTGCCAGCAGCCAAGCGGGGAGGACAGGGTTCCCCGGGGAGCTGTTTTTT.

The gene calls are TRBV5-6 and TRBJ1-1; D is possibly TRBD1 (5 bases). The CDR3 has 14 residues. The germline V gene has CDR1 SGHDT and CDR2 YYEEEE. Trimming pared 3 bases from V and 5 bases from J, leaving 14 bases between. This CDR3 is CASSWPQGRTEAFF. The CDR3 DNA reads as TGTGCCAGCAGCTGGCCGCAGGGAAGAACTGAAGCTTTCTTT.

The J gene is TRBJ1-1, the V gene TRBV23-1; D gene ambiguous. Being an ORF, TRBV23-1 has a function that is uncertain. V lost 2 bases and J lost 1, with 8 bases in between. This CDR3 is built from 14 residues. CDR3 bases: TGCGCCAGCAGTCAAGGAGGTCAGAACACTGAAGCTTTCTTT. Its protein is CASSQGGQNTEAFF.

The gene calls are TRBV2 and TRBJ1-1; tentative D call: TRBD1 (6 bases). The CDR3 covers 13 residues. The germline gives CDR1 SNHLY, CDR2 FYNNEI. Deletions cut 0 bases from V and 10 bases from J, with 12 bases between. CDR3 loop: CASSEARQVGAFF. The CDR3 bases are TGTGCCAGCAGTGAAGCGCGACAGGTAGGAGCTTTCTTT.

The chain is built from TRBV19 and TRBJ1-5; unclear D gene. Germline CDR1 and CDR2: LNHDA and SQIVND (reference sequence). V was cut by 3 bases and J by 5 bases, with 11 bases left in between. The CDR3 has 14 amino acids. CDR3 sequence (DNA): TGTGCCAGTAGTATCTCCACAGCCGATCAGCCCCAGCATTTT. This codes for CASSISTADQPQHF.

The chain couples TRBV12-3 or TRBV12-4 to TRBJ2-2; D is perhaps TRBD1 (5 bases). V lost 8 bases to trimming and J lost 5 bases, with 12 bases between them. The CDR3 runs 13 residues. This CDR3 reads CASGARQTGELFF. CDR3 DNA sequence: TGTGCCAGCGGGGCAAGACAGACCGGGGAGCTGTTTTTT.

The chain carries TRBV18 and TRBJ1-1, with unresolved D. CDR1 is KGHSH, CDR2 LQKENI, per germline. The V end was cut by 3 bases, the J end by 4 bases, with 9 bases between. This CDR3 has 13 residues. CDR3 nucleotide sequence: TGTGCCAGCTCACCCCCCTCGGGCACTGAAGCTTTCTTT. Translated, it gives CASSPPSGTEAFF.

This clone was seen once. The chain has TRBV4-2 and TRBJ2-7, with TRBD2 matching over 12 bases. The CDR3 is 17 amino acids. Germline V gene sequence: CDR1 LGHNA, CDR2 YNFKEQ. The ends lost 6 bases at V and 2 bases at J; junction bases unmatched: 11. The CDR3 DNA reads as TGTGCCAGCAGTCCCGAATGGACTAGCGGGGACCCCTACGAGCAGTACTTC. It is translated as CASSPEWTSGDPYEQYF.

The gene calls are TRBV9 and TRBJ2-7; perhaps TRBD2 as D (6 bases). The CDR3 contains 12 residues. Germline CDR1 is SGDLS and CDR2 is YYNGEE. Trimming took 0 bases from V and 10 from J, leaving 11 bases between them. CDR3 region: CASSVAGGGQYF. In DNA, the CDR3 is TGTGCCAGCAGCGTAGCTGGGGGAGGACAGTACTTC.

The chain joins TRBV5-8 to TRBJ2-7, with 7 bases lining up with TRBD2. CDR1 and CDR2 from the germline V gene are SGHTS and YDEGEE. This CDR3 spans 17 amino acids. Losses at the gene ends were 4 bases for V and 5 bases for J; bases not matched to a gene: 18. The CDR3 region is CASSGLGQTGELDEQYF. CDR3 nucleotides: TGTGCCAGCAGCGGACTAGGGCAGACCGGCGAGTTGGACGAGCAGTACTTC.

J is TRBJ2-7 and V is TRBV5-1; 7 bases align to TRBD1. Germline V gene data show CDR1 as SGHRS and CDR2 as YFSETQ. The length of the CDR3 is 14 residues. J gave up 5 bases and V 4 bases, and 9 bases lay outside the gene matches. CDR3 region: CASSPYRTGDEQYF. As DNA, the CDR3 is TGCGCCAGCAGCCCCTACCGTACAGGGGACGAGCAGTACTTC.

The V call is TRBV7-8, the J call TRBJ1-2; 7 positions agree with TRBD1. The CDR3 runs to 19 residues. CDR1 and CDR2 from the germline V gene are SGHVS and FQNEAQ. The V gene end was trimmed by 1 base and the J gene end by 3 bases; junction bases not matched to a gene: 17. The CDR3 region has the DNA TGTGCCAGCAGCTTAGGCTCTACGTTAGTGAGGGGGCCAGACTATGGCTACACCTTC. It specifies CASSLGSTLVRGPDYGYTF.

The rearrangement links TRBV3-1 (or the pseudogene TRBV3-2) to TRBJ2-1; D remains unclear. The CDR3 contains 14 residues. V dropped 6 bases and J dropped 2 bases, with 11 bases sitting between them. From germline, CDR1 is LGHDT and CDR2 YNNKEL (reference sequence). In DNA, the CDR3 is TGTGCCAGCAGTCATTCTACCGCCTACAATGAGCAGTTCTTC. This codes for CASSHSTAYNEQFF.

The chain carries TRBV29-1 and TRBJ1-2; D is undetermined. Germline V gives CDR1 SQVTM, CDR2 ANQGSEA. CDR3 length: 12 amino acids. V gave up 3 bases and J gave up 3 bases, with 8 bases separating them. Here the CDR3 reads CSVDNGYYGYTF. CDR3 DNA sequence: TGCAGCGTTGATAACGGTTACTATGGCTACACCTTC.

J is TRBJ1-5 and V is TRBV6-4; D gene uncertain. CDR1 and CDR2 (germline): MRHNA, SNTAGT. V lost 3 bases, J lost 13 bases, and 7 bases lay in between. The CDR3 is 10 amino acids. The CDR3 is CASSDSCQHF. The CDR3 DNA is TGTGCCAGCAGTGATTCCTGTCAGCATTTT.

This chain connects TRBV3-1 (or the pseudogene TRBV3-2) to TRBJ2-5; D uncertain. Per the germline V gene, CDR1 is LGHDT and CDR2 is YNNKEL (reference sequence). This CDR3 has 16 residues. Between the trimmed V and J ends, which lost 1 base and 1 base, there was a span of 13 bases. The CDR3 region has the DNA TGTGCCAGCAGCCAAGGGGCTAACCTCCCCCAAGAGACCCAGTACTTC. It encodes CASSQGANLPQETQYF.

This chain connects TRBV5-4 to TRBJ2-7; D is unresolved. This CDR3 region has 15 residues. Trimming cost V 2 bases and J 0 bases, with 12 bases left between them. Per the germline V gene, CDR1 is SGHNT and CDR2 is YYREEE (reference sequence). CDR3 region: CASSFRNDNSYEQYF. CDR3 DNA sequence: TGTGCCAGCAGCTTCCGGAACGACAACTCCTACGAGCAGTACTTC.

The rearrangement joins TRBV10-3 to TRBJ1-1; maybe TRBD1 (5 bases). Germline lookup yields CDR1 ENHRY and CDR2 SYGVKD. V was cut by 7 bases and J by 1 base, with 10 bases left in between. This CDR3 has 13 residues. The CDR3 region has the DNA TGTGCCATCATTCCCGACAGGAACACTGAAGCTTTCTTT. Its protein is CAIIPDRNTEAFF.

The genes are TRBV27 and TRBJ2-1, with TRBD2 matching 9 bases. The CDR3 is made up of 16 amino acids. The V gene end was trimmed by 3 bases and the J gene end by 8 bases; junction bases not matched to a gene: 11. Germline CDR1 and CDR2: MNHEY and SMNVEV (reference sequence). CDR3 amino acids: CASSLVTSGYNHEQFF. CDR3 nucleotide sequence: TGTGCCAGCAGTTTGGTGACTAGCGGATATAACCATGAGCAGTTCTTC.

The chain links TRBV6-5 to TRBJ1-2; D gene ambiguous. Germline V gene lookup returns CDR1 MNHEY and CDR2 SVGAGI. This CDR3 region has 11 residues. V lost 11 bases to trimming and J lost 1 base, with 8 bases between them. The CDR3 reads CAHGDNYGYTF. CDR3 bases: TGTGCCCACGGGGATAACTATGGCTACACCTTC.

The V and J genes are TRBV27 and TRBJ1-4; a possible D gene is TRBD1 (5 bases). CDR1 and CDR2 from the germline V gene are MNHEY and SMNVEV (reference sequence). CDR3 length equals 16 residues. Trimming left V 1 base short and J 2 bases short, with 11 bases between. This chain's CDR3 is CASSLLGRGTNEKLFF. The DNA of the CDR3 is TGTGCCAGCAGTTTATTGGGGCGGGGGACTAATGAAAAACTGTTTTTT.

The gene calls are TRBV19 and TRBJ1-3; D perhaps matches TRBD1 (5 bases). Germline assignment: CDR1 LNHDA and CDR2 SQIVND (reference sequence). The ends were cut back, 8 bases at V and 4 bases at J, with 15 bases in the middle. CDR3 length: 14 amino acids. The CDR3 is CASPAQGAGNTIYF. The CDR3, as DNA: TGTGCCAGTCCAGCCCAGGGCGCCGGAAACACCATATATTTT.

The chain uses TRBV28 and TRBJ1-5; 9 bases line up with TRBD1. The germline V gene has CDR1 MDHEN and CDR2 SYDVKM. There are 17 residues in the CDR3. The V gene end was trimmed by 6 bases and the J gene end by 1 base; junction bases not matched to a gene: 10. The CDR3 sequence is CASRKSRDRVSNQPQHF. CDR3 nucleotides: TGTGCCAGCAGAAAGTCCCGGGACAGGGTGAGCAATCAGCCCCAGCATTTT.

The chain uses TRBV30 and TRBJ2-1, with 7 positions matching TRBD1. There are 16 residues in the CDR3. Germline loops: CDR1 GTSNPN, CDR2 SVGIG (reference sequence). Unmatched junction bases numbered 6, after V lost 0 bases and J lost 1 base. DNA for the CDR3: TGTGCCTGGAGTGTGCGAGGGGGCAGGTCCTACAATGAGCAGTTCTTC. Translating gives CAWSVRGGRSYNEQFF.

In its sample, this clone was seen once. V gene TRBV28 combines with J gene TRBJ1-3; D may be TRBD1 (6 bases). The CDR3 is 17 amino acids. Trimming pared 4 bases from V and 3 bases from J, leaving 19 bases between. Germline values: CDR1 MDHEN, CDR2 SYDVKM. The CDR3 DNA follows: TGTGCCAGCAGTTCCCGTTGGAACGACAGGAGTGGAAACACCATATATTTT. Its protein product is CASSSRWNDRSGNTIYF.